Below, one T cell receptor beta chain is given with its context. As handled by the study authors: From reference gene primer amplification, estimates of nucleated cell counts were derived. Sequencing was performed with immunoSEQ multiplex PCR; in TCRdb, only in-frame clones are kept and a portion is missing. V, J and clone size reflect that table, while D and trimming were determined from the DNA. The table includes 150,000 to 200,000 clones, under 90% detected once. Looked up from germline, CDR1 is SEHNR and CDR2 is FQNEAQ (reference sequence). V gave up 3 bases and J gave up 7 bases; unmatched junction bases: 6. The CDR3 is 14 amino acids. This record comes from a study of blood T cell repertoires in COVID-19. Overall study context: From the United States, Italy and Spain came samples of acute and convalescent COVID-19. PBMCs, B-cell-depleted T cells, or T cells provided the cDNA or gDNA that made up the material.

The clonotype originates from a woman aged 80 or over with acute or convalescent COVID-19. J is TRBJ2-7 and V is TRBV7-9, with TRBD1 matching over 10 bases. Material for sequencing was peripheral blood. In DNA form, the CDR3 reads TGTGCCAGCAGCTTGGGGACAGGGGCAGGGGAGCAGTACTTC. It specifies CASSLGTGAGEQYF. Supplemented by reference TRBV7-9 and TRBJ2-7, the full variable domain reads DTGVSQNPRHKITKRGQNVTFRCDPISEHNRLYWYRQTLGQGPEFLTYFQNEAQLEKSRLLSDRFSAERPKGSFSTLEIQRTEQGDSAMYLCASSLGTGAGEQYFGPGTRLTVT.